What follows is one T cell receptor (beta chain) and its context. The sample comes from a study of blood T cell repertoires in COVID-19. The wider study: Sites across the United States, Italy and Spain contributed samples from acute and convalescent COVID-19.

This CDR3 is 12 amino acids long. Germline lookup yields CDR1 SGHRS and CDR2 YFSETQ. Trimming took 5 bases from V and 7 from J; bases not matched to a gene: 1. Authors' analysis steps: Counts of nucleated cells, estimated from reference gene primer amplification, were obtained. TCRdb keeps only in-frame clones here, not all; method: immunoSEQ multiplex PCR. The D gene and trimming were derived from the DNA, and the V and J assignments and clone size from that table. The sample holds 150,000 to 200,000 clones, 88% seen once. This receptor was taken from a woman aged 45-65 years who had recovered from COVID-19. Material for sequencing was PBMCs or T cells enriched from blood (not recorded which). This sequence joins TRBV5-1 and TRBJ2-1, with TRBD1 matching over 9 bases. CDR3 sequence: CASRGQGNEQFF. CDR3 bases: TGCGCCAGCAGGGGACAGGGAAATGAGCAGTTCTTC.